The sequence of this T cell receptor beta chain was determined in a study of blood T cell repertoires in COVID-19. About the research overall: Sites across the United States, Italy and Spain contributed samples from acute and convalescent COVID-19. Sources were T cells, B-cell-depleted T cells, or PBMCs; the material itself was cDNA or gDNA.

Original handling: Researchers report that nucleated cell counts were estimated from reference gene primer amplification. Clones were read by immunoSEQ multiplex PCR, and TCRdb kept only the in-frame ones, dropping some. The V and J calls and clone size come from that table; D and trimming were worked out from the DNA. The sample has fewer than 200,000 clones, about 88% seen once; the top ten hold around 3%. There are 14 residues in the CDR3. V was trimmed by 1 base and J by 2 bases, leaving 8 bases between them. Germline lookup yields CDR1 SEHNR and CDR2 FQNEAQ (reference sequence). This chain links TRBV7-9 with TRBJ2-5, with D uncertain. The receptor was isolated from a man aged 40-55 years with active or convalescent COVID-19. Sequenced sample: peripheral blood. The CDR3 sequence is CASSLEQMQETQYF. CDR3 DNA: TGTGCCAGCAGCTTAGAACAGATGCAAGAGACCCAGTACTTC. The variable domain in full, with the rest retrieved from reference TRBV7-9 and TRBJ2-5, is DTGVSQNPRHKITKRGQNVTFRCDPISEHNRLYWYRQTLGQGPEFLTYFQNEAQLEKSRLLSDRFSAERPKGSFSTLEIQRTEQGDSAMYLCASSLEQMQETQYFGPGTRLLVL.